The rows below give T cell receptor beta chains drawn from one sample of a study of human T cells and chemical hapten exposure. In TCRdb, the RACE reads were re-called with MiXCR into one record per CDR3 protein. The sample records some 180,000 distinct CDR3 sequences, 20% to 25% being singletons. Here the sequenced sample was whole blood, taken in connection with sensitization to the hapten diphenylcyclopropenone (DPC). Receptors were obtained from a woman aged 45-65 years with alopecia areata. Some clones in this sample may be carry-over from other donors' samples. CDR3s include the opening cysteine and the closing phenylalanine or tryptophan. D genes are given only for firm matches. The size of a clone is reported for some rows only, either as once, few or many, or as a class for expanded clones.

D,J,size,V,DNA,CDR3
TRBD1,TRBJ1-2,.,TRBV20-1,TGCAGTGCTAGAGTCGGACAGGGGGTCGGCTACACCTTC,CSARVGQGVGYTF
.,TRBJ1-1,few,TRBV28,TGTGCCAGCAGTCCTTTCGGGGCGAACACTGAAGCTTTCTTT,CASSPFGANTEAFF
.,TRBJ2-7,.,TRBV7-2,TGTGCCAGCAGCTTAGTGTGGGGGAGCTCCTACGAGCAGTACTTC,CASSLVWGSSYEQYF
TRBD2,TRBJ2-1,few,TRBV12-3/TRBV12-4,TGTGCCAGCAAACTAGCGGGAGGCAATGAGCAGTTCTTC,CASKLAGGNEQFF
.,TRBJ2-5,.,TRBV6-1,TGTGCCAGCAGTGGGGGACGGGTCGGGGAGACCCAGTACTTC,CASSGGRVGETQYF
.,TRBJ2-6,.,TRBV4-2,TGTGCCAGCAGCACTCAATCGACCCCGAGCTCTGGGGCCAACGTCCTGACTTTC,CASSTQSTPSSGANVLTF
.,TRBJ1-5,few,TRBV6-1,TGTGCCAGCAGTGAGGCGCGGGGCGCCGGGCCCCAGCATTTT,CASSEARGAGPQHF
TRBD2,TRBJ2-2,few,TRBV20-1,TGCAGTGCTAGGCAGGGGACTAGCGGGACTACCGGGGAGCTGTTTTTT,CSARQGTSGTTGELFF
TRBD1,TRBJ2-5,.,TRBV2,TGTGCCAGCAGTGTTGACAGGGGGCCAGAGACCCAGTACTTC,CASSVDRGPETQYF
.,TRBJ2-3,.,TRBV19,TGTGCCAGTAGTATGGGCGGCTCCGTGGATACGCAGTATTTT,CASSMGGSVDTQYF
.,TRBJ1-1,few,TRBV20-1,TGCAGTGCTCCCGACTCGGCCAAAGCTTTCTTT,CSAPDSAKAFF
TRBD2,TRBJ2-5,.,TRBV29-1,TGCAGCGTCCCTACTAGCGGGAGGAGGGAGACCCAGTACTTC,CSVPTSGRRETQYF
TRBD1,TRBJ1-6,.,TRBV7-9,TGTGCCAGCAGCTTAGAGCTTACAGGGGGCCGCTATAATTCACCCCTCCACTTT,CASSLELTGGRYNSPLHF
TRBD1,TRBJ1-2,.,TRBV20-1,TGCAGTGCTAACATGGGACAGTACTATGGCTACACCTTC,CSANMGQYYGYTF
.,TRBJ2-1,once,TRBV2,TGTGCCAGCAGTGGGCAACGGGAGCCCAGGGGAGATGAGCAGTTCTTC,CASSGQREPRGDEQFF
TRBD1,TRBJ2-5,.,TRBV29-1,TGCAGCGTTGGGGTGACAGGGTGGTTGGAGACCCAGTACTTC,CSVGVTGWLETQYF
TRBD2,TRBJ2-1,.,TRBV29-1,TGCAGCGTTGAAGGAGCGGGAAGCTCCTACAATGAGCAGTTCTTC,CSVEGAGSSYNEQFF
.,TRBJ2-1,.,TRBV5-1,TGCGCCAGCAGCTTGGGGGAGAGCTCCTACAATGAGCAGTTCTTC,CASSLGESSYNEQFF
.,TRBJ1-1,few,TRBV29-1,TGCAGCGTTGGAGAAATGGTGAACACTGAAGCTTTCTTT,CSVGEMVNTEAFF
.,TRBJ1-1,few,TRBV5-1,TGCGCCAGCAGCTTGGAAGGGAACAGATTGAACACTGAAGCTTTCTTT,CASSLEGNRLNTEAFF
.,TRBJ2-7,once,TRBV5-1,TGCGCCAGCAGCTTATCCAACGGCGAGCAGTACTTC,CASSLSNGEQYF
.,TRBJ2-1,many,TRBV5-1,TGCGCCAGCAGCTTTGGGGGGGCCCCCTACAATGAGCAGTTCTTC,CASSFGGAPYNEQFF
.,TRBJ2-3,many,TRBV28,TGTGCCAGCAGCTTACCCCCGGGACTTTTCACAGATACGCAGTATTTT,CASSLPPGLFTDTQYF
TRBD1,TRBJ1-1,few,TRBV29-1,TGCAGCGTTGCTTGGACAGGGGGTGGAACTGAAGCTTTCTTT,CSVAWTGGGTEAFF
TRBD2,TRBJ2-1,few,TRBV2,TGTGCCACCCTTCTAGGACTAGCGGAACGCCAGGGGGAGCAGTTCTTC,CATLLGLAERQGEQFF
TRBD1,TRBJ2-7,few,TRBV29-1,TGCAGCGTTGAAGTGACAAGGACAGGGGTCGAGCAGTACTTC,CSVEVTRTGVEQYF
TRBD2,TRBJ2-2,few,TRBV7-2,TGTGCCAGCAGCTTAGTGCCTAGCGGGAGAGTTACCGGGGAGCTGTTTTTT,CASSLVPSGRVTGELFF
.,TRBJ2-3,few,TRBV7-6,TGTGCCAGCAGCCCACCAAACGGGCAGAGCACAGATACGCAGTATTTT,CASSPPNGQSTDTQYF
.,TRBJ2-7,.,TRBV20-1,TGCAGTGCTACGGGACGCCCCTCCTACGAGCAGTACTTC,CSATGRPSYEQYF
.,TRBJ1-1,.,TRBV12-5,TGTGCTAGTGGTTTGGAAGCCAACACTGAAGCTTTCTTT,CASGLEANTEAFF
.,TRBJ1-4,.,TRBV6-1,TGTGCCAGCAGTGGGTCCCTAGGGAACGGTGAAAAACTGTTTTTT,CASSGSLGNGEKLFF
TRBD1,TRBJ1-1,many,TRBV11-1,TGTGCCAGCAGCCTTCAGGCAGGGGGTAAGGCTTTCTTT,CASSLQAGGKAFF
TRBD1,TRBJ1-2,.,TRBV5-6,TGTGCCAGCAGCTTTCAGGGGGCGTCTACCTATGGCTACACCTTC,CASSFQGASTYGYTF
TRBD1,TRBJ1-6,.,TRBV5-1,TGCGCCAGCAGCTTGGAGGGGGACAGGAGTTCACCCCTCCACTTT,CASSLEGDRSSPLHF
.,TRBJ2-3,.,TRBV20-1,TGCAGTGCCTCTTTCCCAGATACGCAGTATTTT,CSASFPDTQYF